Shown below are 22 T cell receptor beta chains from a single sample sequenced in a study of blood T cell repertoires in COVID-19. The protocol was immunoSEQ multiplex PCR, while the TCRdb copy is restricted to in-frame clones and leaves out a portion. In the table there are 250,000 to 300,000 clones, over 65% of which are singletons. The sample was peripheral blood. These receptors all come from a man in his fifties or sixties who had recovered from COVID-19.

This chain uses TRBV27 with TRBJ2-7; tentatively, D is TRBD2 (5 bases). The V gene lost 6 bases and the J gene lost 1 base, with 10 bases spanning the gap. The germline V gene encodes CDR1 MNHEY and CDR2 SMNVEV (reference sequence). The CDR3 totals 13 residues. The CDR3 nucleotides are TGTGCCAGCAGGAAACTAGGATCCTACGAGCAGTACTTC. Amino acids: CASRKLGSYEQYF.

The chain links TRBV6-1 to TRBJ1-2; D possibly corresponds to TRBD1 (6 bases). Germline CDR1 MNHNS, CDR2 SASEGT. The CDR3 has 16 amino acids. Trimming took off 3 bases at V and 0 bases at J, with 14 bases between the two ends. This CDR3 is CASSDLTGETNYGYTF. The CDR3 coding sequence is TGTGCCAGCAGTGATTTGACAGGAGAGACTAACTATGGCTACACCTTC.

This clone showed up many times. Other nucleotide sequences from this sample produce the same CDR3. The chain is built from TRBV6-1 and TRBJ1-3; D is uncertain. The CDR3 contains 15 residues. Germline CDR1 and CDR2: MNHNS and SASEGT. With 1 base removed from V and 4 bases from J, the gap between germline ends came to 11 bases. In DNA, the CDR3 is TGTGCCAGCAGTGAAGACGGTGGGCGCGGAAACACCATATATTTT. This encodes CASSEDGGRGNTIYF.

The CDR3 spells CAWSGQGRRILTNYGYTF. The CDR3 bases are TGTGCCTGGAGTGGACAGGGGCGAAGAATACTAACTAACTATGGCTACACCTTC. V is TRBV30 and J is TRBJ1-2; TRBD1 agrees at 8 bases. V shed 1 base, J shed 0 bases, and the junction held 13 bases outside the gene matches. CDR3 length equals 18 residues. The V gene's germline CDR1 is GTSNPN and CDR2 SVGIG (reference sequence). The complete variable domain, with remaining parts taken from reference TRBV30 and TRBJ1-2, reads SQTIHQWPATLVQPVGSPLSLECTVEGTSNPNLYWYRQAAGRGLQLLFYSVGIGQISSEVPQNLSASRPQDRQFILSSKKLLLSDSGFYLCAWSGQGRRILTNYGYTFGSGTRLTVV.

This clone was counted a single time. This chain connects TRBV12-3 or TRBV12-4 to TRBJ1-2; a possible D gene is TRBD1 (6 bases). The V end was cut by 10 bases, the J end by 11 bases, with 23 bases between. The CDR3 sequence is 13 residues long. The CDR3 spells CATSTAGVQGYTF. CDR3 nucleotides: TGTGCCACCTCTACGGCGGGGGTTCAGGGGTACACCTTC.

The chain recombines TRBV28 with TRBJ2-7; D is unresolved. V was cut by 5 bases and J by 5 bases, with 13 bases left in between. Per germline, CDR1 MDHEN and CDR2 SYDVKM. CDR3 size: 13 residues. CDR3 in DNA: TGTGCCAGCAGTGCCCCTATTTTTAACGAGCAGTACTTC. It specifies CASSAPIFNEQYF.

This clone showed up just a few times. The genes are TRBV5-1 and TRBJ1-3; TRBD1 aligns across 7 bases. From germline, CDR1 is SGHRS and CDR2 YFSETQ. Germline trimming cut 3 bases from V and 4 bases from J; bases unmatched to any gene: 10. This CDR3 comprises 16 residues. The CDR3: CASSSRAQGQGNTIYF. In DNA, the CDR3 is TGCGCCAGCAGCTCCAGAGCGCAGGGACAGGGAAACACCATATATTTT.

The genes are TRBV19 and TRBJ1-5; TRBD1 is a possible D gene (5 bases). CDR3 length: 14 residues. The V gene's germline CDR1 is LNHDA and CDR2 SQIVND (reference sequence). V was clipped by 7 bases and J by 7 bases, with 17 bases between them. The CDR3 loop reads CASTLAGRTQPQHF. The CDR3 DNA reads TGTGCCAGTACCCTCGCAGGGCGGACGCAGCCCCAGCATTTT.

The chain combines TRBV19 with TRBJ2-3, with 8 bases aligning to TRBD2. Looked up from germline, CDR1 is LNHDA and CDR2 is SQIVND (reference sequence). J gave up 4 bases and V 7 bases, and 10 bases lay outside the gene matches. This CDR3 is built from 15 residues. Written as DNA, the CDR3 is TGTGCCAGTAAGGCAAGGGTCGGGGGGGCAGATACGCAGTATTTT. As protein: CASKARVGGADTQYF.

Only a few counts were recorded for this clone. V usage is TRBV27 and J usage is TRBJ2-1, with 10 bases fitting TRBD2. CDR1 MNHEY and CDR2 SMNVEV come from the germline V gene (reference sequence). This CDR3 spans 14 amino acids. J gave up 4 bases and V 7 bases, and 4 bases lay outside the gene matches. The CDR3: CASKRTSGYNEQFF. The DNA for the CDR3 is TGTGCCAGCAAAAGGACTAGCGGTTACAATGAGCAGTTCTTC.

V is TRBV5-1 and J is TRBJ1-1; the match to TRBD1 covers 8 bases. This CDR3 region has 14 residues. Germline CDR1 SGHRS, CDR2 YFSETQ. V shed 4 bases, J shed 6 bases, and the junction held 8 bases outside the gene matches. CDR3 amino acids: CASSPDRGYSEAFF. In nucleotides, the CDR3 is TGCGCCAGCAGCCCTGACAGGGGTTACTCTGAAGCTTTCTTT. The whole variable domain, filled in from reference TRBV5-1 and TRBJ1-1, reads KAGVTQTPRYLIKTRGQQVTLSCSPISGHRSVSWYQQTPGQGLQFLFEYFSETQRNKGNFPGRFSGRQFSNSRSEMNVSTLELGDSALYLCASSPDRGYSEAFFGQGTRLTVV.

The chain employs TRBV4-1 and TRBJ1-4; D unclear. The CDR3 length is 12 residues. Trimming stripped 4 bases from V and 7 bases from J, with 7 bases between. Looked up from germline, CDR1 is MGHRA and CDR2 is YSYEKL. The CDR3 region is CASSPLSEKLFF. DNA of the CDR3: TGCGCCAGCAGCCCCCTTAGTGAAAAACTGTTTTTT.

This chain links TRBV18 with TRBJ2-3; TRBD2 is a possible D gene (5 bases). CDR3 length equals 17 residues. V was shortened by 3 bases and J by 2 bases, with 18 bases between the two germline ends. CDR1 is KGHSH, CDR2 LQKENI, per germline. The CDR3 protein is CASSPRTPVRNTDTQYF. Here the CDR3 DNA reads TGTGCCAGCTCACCCCGGACTCCGGTTCGTAACACAGATACGCAGTATTTT.

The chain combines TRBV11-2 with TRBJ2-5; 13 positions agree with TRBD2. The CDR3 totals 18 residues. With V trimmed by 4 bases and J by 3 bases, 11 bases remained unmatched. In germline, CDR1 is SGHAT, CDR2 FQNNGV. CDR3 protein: CASSSRTSGSAGKETQYF. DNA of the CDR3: TGTGCCAGCAGCTCCCGGACTAGCGGGAGTGCGGGGAAAGAGACCCAGTACTTC. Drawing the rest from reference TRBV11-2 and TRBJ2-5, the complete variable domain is EAGVAQSPRYKIIEKRQSVAFWCNPISGHATLYWYQQILGQGPKLLIQFQNNGVVDDSQLPKDRFSAERLKGVDSTLKIQPAKLEDSAVYLCASSSRTSGSAGKETQYFGPGTRLLVL.

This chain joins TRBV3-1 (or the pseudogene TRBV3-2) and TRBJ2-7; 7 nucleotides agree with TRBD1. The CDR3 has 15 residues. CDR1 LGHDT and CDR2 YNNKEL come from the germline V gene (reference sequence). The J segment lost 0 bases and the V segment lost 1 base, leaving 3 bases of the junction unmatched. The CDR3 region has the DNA TGTGCCAGCAGCCAAGCGACAGGGAGCTCCTACGAGCAGTACTTC. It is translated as CASSQATGSSYEQYF.

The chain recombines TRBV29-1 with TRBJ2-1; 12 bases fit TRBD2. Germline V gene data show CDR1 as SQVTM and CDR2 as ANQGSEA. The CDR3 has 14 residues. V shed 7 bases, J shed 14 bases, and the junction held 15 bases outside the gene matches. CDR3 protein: CSGRLAGAAPGEFF. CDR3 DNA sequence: TGCAGCGGTAGACTAGCGGGGGCCGCCCCGGGGGAGTTCTTC.

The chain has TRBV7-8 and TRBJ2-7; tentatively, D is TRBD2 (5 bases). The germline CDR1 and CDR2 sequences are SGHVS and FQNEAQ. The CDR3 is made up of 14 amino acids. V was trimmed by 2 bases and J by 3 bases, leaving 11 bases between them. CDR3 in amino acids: CASSLSPGNYEQYF. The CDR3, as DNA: TGTGCCAGCAGCTTATCCCCGGGAAACTACGAGCAGTACTTC.

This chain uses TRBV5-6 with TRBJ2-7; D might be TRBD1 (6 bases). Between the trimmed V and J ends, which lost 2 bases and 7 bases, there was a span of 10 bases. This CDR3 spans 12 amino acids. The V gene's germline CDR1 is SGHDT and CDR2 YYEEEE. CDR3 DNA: TGTGCCAGCAGCTTACAGGGAGTGGAGCAGTACTTC. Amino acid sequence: CASSLQGVEQYF.

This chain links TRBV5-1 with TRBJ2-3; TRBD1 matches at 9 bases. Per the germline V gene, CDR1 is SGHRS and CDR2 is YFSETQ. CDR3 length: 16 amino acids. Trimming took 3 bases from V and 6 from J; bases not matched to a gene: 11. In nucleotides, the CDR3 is TGCGCCAGCAGCTCCGTCCCGGGACAGGGACTGGATACGCAGTATTTT. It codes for CASSSVPGQGLDTQYF.

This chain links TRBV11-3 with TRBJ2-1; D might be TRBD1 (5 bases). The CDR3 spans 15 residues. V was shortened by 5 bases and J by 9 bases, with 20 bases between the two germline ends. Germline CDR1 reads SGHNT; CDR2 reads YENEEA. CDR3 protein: CASSLGQGFNGEQFF. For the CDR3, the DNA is TGTGCCAGCAGCCTGGGGCAGGGCTTTAACGGTGAGCAGTTCTTC.

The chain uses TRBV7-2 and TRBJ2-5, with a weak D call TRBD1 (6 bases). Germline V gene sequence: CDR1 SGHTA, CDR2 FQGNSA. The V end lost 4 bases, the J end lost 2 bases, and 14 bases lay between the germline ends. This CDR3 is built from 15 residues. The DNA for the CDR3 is TGTGCCAGCAGCTCATACCGGGACATACAAGAGACCCAGTACTTC. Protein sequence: CASSSYRDIQETQYF.

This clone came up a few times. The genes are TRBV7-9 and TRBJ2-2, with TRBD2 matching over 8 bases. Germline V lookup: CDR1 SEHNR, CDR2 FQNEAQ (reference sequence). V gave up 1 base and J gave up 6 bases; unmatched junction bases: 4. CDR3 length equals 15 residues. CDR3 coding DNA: TGTGCCAGCAGCTTAGAACGGGGGGGCGCCGGGGAGCTGTTTTTT. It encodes CASSLERGGAGELFF.